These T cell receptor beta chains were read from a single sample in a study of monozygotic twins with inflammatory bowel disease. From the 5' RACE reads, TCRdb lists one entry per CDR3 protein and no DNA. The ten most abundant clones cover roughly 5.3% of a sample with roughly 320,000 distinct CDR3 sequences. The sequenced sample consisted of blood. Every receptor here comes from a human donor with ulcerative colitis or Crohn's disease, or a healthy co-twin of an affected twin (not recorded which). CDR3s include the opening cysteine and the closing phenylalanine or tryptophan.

CDR3aa: CASSQDWGGPARLLHF
v_gene: TRBV4-3
j_gene: TRBJ1-6

CDR3aa: CASSLRASGDILQLPYEQYF
v_gene: TRBV5-1
j_gene: TRBJ2-7

CDR3aa: CSGSVGGKGNQPQHF
v_gene: TRBV20-1
j_gene: TRBJ1-5

CDR3aa: CASSHLSGGAFGTQYF
v_gene: TRBV4-3
j_gene: TRBJ2-3

CDR3aa: CASSLTSGGWNEQFF
v_gene: TRBV3-1
j_gene: TRBJ2-1

CDR3aa: CASGTTGPTYEQYF
v_gene: TRBV6-2/TRBV6-3
j_gene: TRBJ2-7

CDR3aa: CASSLAADNQPQHF
v_gene: TRBV28
j_gene: TRBJ1-5

CDR3aa: CASSLRGNEQFF
v_gene: TRBV12-3/TRBV12-4
j_gene: TRBJ2-1

CDR3aa: CASSLGGVTSYGYTF
v_gene: TRBV5-1
j_gene: TRBJ1-2

CDR3aa: CANRRDTGANVLTF
v_gene: TRBV2
j_gene: TRBJ2-6

CDR3aa: CASSYIPGTGGFNEQFF
v_gene: TRBV6-5
j_gene: TRBJ2-1

CDR3aa: CASSYAGGRSSYNEQFF
v_gene: TRBV6-5
j_gene: TRBJ2-1

CDR3aa: CSASKGAPGTPLHF
v_gene: TRBV20-1
j_gene: TRBJ1-6

CDR3aa: CATSRFSPAEQYF
v_gene: TRBV15
j_gene: TRBJ2-7

CDR3aa: CSARVGSGGYNEQFF
v_gene: TRBV20-1
j_gene: TRBJ2-1

CDR3aa: CASSFDYGYTF
v_gene: TRBV5-6
j_gene: TRBJ1-2

CDR3aa: CSASLMPTEAFF
v_gene: TRBV20-1
j_gene: TRBJ1-1

CDR3aa: CASSYSGNYYEQYF
v_gene: TRBV6-2/TRBV6-3
j_gene: TRBJ2-7

CDR3aa: CATSDRGRGTEQFF
v_gene: TRBV24-1
j_gene: TRBJ2-1

CDR3aa: CASSLGGIRYNEQFF
v_gene: TRBV5-1
j_gene: TRBJ2-1

CDR3aa: CASSSSGTVVFMNTEAFF
v_gene: TRBV11-1
j_gene: TRBJ1-1

CDR3aa: CATSDFGGRLDEQFF
v_gene: TRBV24-1
j_gene: TRBJ2-1

CDR3aa: CAISARGERANEKLFF
v_gene: TRBV10-3
j_gene: TRBJ1-4

CDR3aa: CASSGAGGIFAYNEQFF
v_gene: TRBV14
j_gene: TRBJ2-1

CDR3aa: CASSLEGRRANVLTF
v_gene: TRBV7-2
j_gene: TRBJ2-6

CDR3aa: CSARTTTSGFSTDTQYF
v_gene: TRBV20-1
j_gene: TRBJ2-3

CDR3aa: CASSFSPTGTSGGYQETQYF
v_gene: TRBV11-2
j_gene: TRBJ2-5

CDR3aa: CASSLGRAQETQYF
v_gene: TRBV7-2
j_gene: TRBJ2-5

CDR3aa: CASSDHGGSYEQYF
v_gene: TRBV6-1
j_gene: TRBJ2-7

CDR3aa: CASSNRGGREQYF
v_gene: TRBV12-3/TRBV12-4
j_gene: TRBJ2-7

CDR3aa: CASSQVGGVSYNEQFF
v_gene: TRBV14
j_gene: TRBJ2-1

CDR3aa: CASSPTSGLPHPQYF
v_gene: TRBV14
j_gene: TRBJ2-3

CDR3aa: CATSDLGTRDEQYF
v_gene: TRBV24-1
j_gene: TRBJ2-7

CDR3aa: CASSPPQKITDTQYF
v_gene: TRBV28
j_gene: TRBJ2-3

CDR3aa: CASSQGLAQTQYF
v_gene: TRBV14
j_gene: TRBJ2-5

CDR3aa: CASSPAPGQGYEQYF
v_gene: TRBV28
j_gene: TRBJ2-7

CDR3aa: CASTLDPLGETQYF
v_gene: TRBV19
j_gene: TRBJ2-5

CDR3aa: CASSLVDRLQETQYF
v_gene: TRBV7-9
j_gene: TRBJ2-5

CDR3aa: CASSLAVGSTGTGKNIQYF
v_gene: TRBV18
j_gene: TRBJ2-4

CDR3aa: CSAATSPNRPSGSSYEQYF
v_gene: TRBV20-1
j_gene: TRBJ2-7

CDR3aa: CASSFRDRGYTF
v_gene: TRBV5-1
j_gene: TRBJ1-2

CDR3aa: CSAGQPLVYYNEQFF
v_gene: TRBV20-1
j_gene: TRBJ2-1

CDR3aa: CSAMGHLSGANVLTF
v_gene: TRBV20-1
j_gene: TRBJ2-6

CDR3aa: CASRGTADQPQHF
v_gene: TRBV4-1
j_gene: TRBJ1-5

CDR3aa: CASSPQGLDEQFF
v_gene: TRBV4-2
j_gene: TRBJ2-1

CDR3aa: CASSGTGRNTEAFF
v_gene: TRBV3-1
j_gene: TRBJ1-1